Described below is a single TCR beta chain sequence and its context. The V end lost 6 bases, the J end lost 4 bases, and 18 bases lay between the germline ends. The CDR3 extends over 15 amino acids. The germline V gene encodes CDR1 MNHEY and CDR2 SVGAGI. The assay was immunoSEQ multiplex PCR, and TCRdb's table has in-frame clones only and misses some. The sample lists around 150,000 clones; around 80% were seen once. This record comes from a study of blood T cell repertoires in COVID-19. Study context: PBMCs, B-cell-depleted T cells, or T cells were the source of the cDNA or gDNA that made up the material.

The rearrangement joins TRBV6-5 to TRBJ1-1, with D possibly being TRBD1 (6 bases). This clonotype originated in a woman between 55 and 75 years old who had recovered from COVID-19. Sequencing input: PBMCs or T cells enriched from blood (not recorded which). DNA for the CDR3: TGTGCCAGCAGGCGACAAACAGGGTTTGCCACTGAAGCTTTCTTT. Protein sequence: CASRRQTGFATEAFF.